Described below is a single T cell receptor beta chain sequence and its context. These data belong to a study of shared clonotypes between healthy human individuals. Germline loops: CDR1 SGHNT, CDR2 YYREEE (reference sequence). The CDR3 runs 18 residues. V lost 0 bases and J lost 6; bases outside the gene matches: 13. The repertoire was sequenced with immunoSEQ multiplex PCR; TCRdb's copy has only in-frame clones and lacks some. The repertoire holds roughly 2,500,000 clones, with approximately 93% as singletons. This chain uses TRBV5-4 with TRBJ2-2; 8 bases match TRBD2. Sequenced: naive CD4+ T cells from PBMCs. Subset: CD45RA+ positively selected. The TCR was taken from a man aged 18 to 29 in good health. Some clones in this sample may be carry-over from other donors' samples. CDR3 bases: TGTGCCAGCAGCTTGGGGGGTAGCGGGACGCCAGGTGCCGGGGAGCTGTTTTTT. Its translation is CASSLGGSGTPGAGELFF.